The 31 T cell receptor beta chains below were found in one sample sequenced in a study of early T cells in non-severe SARS-CoV-2 infection. TCRdb re-called the 5' RACE reads through MiXCR, storing one row per CDR3 protein. The table has tens of thousands of distinct CDR3 sequences, about 5% seen once. The sequencing here drew on whole blood, taken at baseline. All receptors come from an adult who was a healthcare worker with PCR-confirmed SARS-CoV-2 infection or an uninfected control (not recorded which).

This clonotype was picked up many times. The chain links TRBV27 to TRBJ2-2, with 10 bases lining up with TRBD2. CDR1 and CDR2 (germline): MNHEY, SMNVEV (reference sequence). With 6 bases clipped from V and 0 bases from J, the junction kept 4 bases outside the gene matches. This CDR3 has 16 residues. The CDR3 spells CASRERGGANTGELFF. The CDR3 nucleotides read TGTGCCAGCAGGGAGCGGGGGGGCGCGAACACCGGGGAGCTGTTTTTT.

This chain links TRBV6-1 with TRBJ1-2; no clear D. Trimming stripped 1 base from V and 3 bases from J, with 9 bases between. This CDR3 is 14 amino acids long. Germline V gene lookup returns CDR1 MNHNS and CDR2 SASEGT. CDR3 DNA: TGTGCCAGCAGTGAAGGTGCGATATACTATGGCTACACCTTC. It is translated as CASSEGAIYYGYTF.

In its sample, this clonotype was seen a few times. The chain recombines TRBV30 with TRBJ2-1; 10 bases align to TRBD2. The CDR3 loop spans 17 amino acids. The ends lost 2 bases at V and 7 bases at J; junction bases unmatched: 14. Germline CDR1 reads GTSNPN; CDR2 reads SVGIG (reference sequence). The CDR3 DNA follows: TGTGCCTGGAGTCAAGCTAGCGGGAGAACCATCTGGAATGAGCAGTTCTTC. Translating gives CAWSQASGRTIWNEQFF.

The chain carries TRBV27 and TRBJ1-5, with D hard to call. The CDR3 extends over 15 amino acids. CDR1 and CDR2 (germline): MNHEY, SMNVEV (reference sequence). V lost 0 bases, J lost 0 bases, and 6 bases lay in between. The CDR3 is CASSLSSYSNQPQHF. The CDR3 DNA sequence: TGTGCCAGCAGTTTATCAAGTTATAGCAATCAGCCCCAGCATTTT.

This clonotype came up many times. V usage is TRBV28 and J usage is TRBJ2-1; 14 nucleotides line up with TRBD2. The V gene end was trimmed by 5 bases and the J gene end by 0 bases; junction bases not matched to a gene: 6. This CDR3 has 18 residues. Germline V gene data show CDR1 as MDHEN and CDR2 as SYDVKM. The CDR3 loop reads CASSPGTSGGLSYNEQFF. As DNA, the CDR3 is TGTGCCAGCAGTCCCGGGACTAGCGGGGGCCTCTCCTACAATGAGCAGTTCTTC. The full variable domain, with the rest looked up from reference TRBV28 and TRBJ2-1, is DVKVTQSSRYLVKRTGEKVFLECVQDMDHENMFWYRQDPGLGLRLIYFSYDVKMKEKGDIPEGYSVSREKKERFSLILESASTNQTSMYLCASSPGTSGGLSYNEQFFGPGTRLTVL.

This clonotype has ten or more counts. This sequence joins TRBV7-8 and TRBJ2-2, with D perhaps TRBD1 (6 bases). The CDR3 spans 14 residues. Germline V gene sequence: CDR1 SGHVS, CDR2 FQNEAQ. With 6 bases removed from V and 7 bases from J, the gap between germline ends came to 15 bases. The CDR3 sequence is CASSSARGSGELFF. Here the CDR3 DNA reads TGTGCCAGCAGTTCCGCCAGGGGAAGCGGGGAGCTGTTTTTT.

This clonotype was picked up many times. The chain is built from TRBV12-3 or TRBV12-4 and TRBJ1-3; D possibly corresponds to TRBD1 (5 bases). The CDR3 totals 15 residues. V was clipped by 6 bases and J by 0 bases, with 12 bases between them. CDR3 region: CASSLLGTSGNTIYF. CDR3 nucleotide sequence: TGTGCCAGCAGCCTTCTCGGGACCTCTGGAAACACCATATATTTT.

This clonotype was seen just once. This rearrangement joins TRBV9 to TRBJ2-7; 7 bases agree with TRBD2. The germline CDR1 and CDR2 sequences are SGDLS and YYNGEE. CDR3 size: 14 residues. V shed 1 base, J shed 6 bases, and the junction held 7 bases outside the gene matches. CDR3 sequence reads: CASSVSSGTREQYF. CDR3 DNA: TGTGCCAGCAGCGTATCCAGCGGGACCCGCGAGCAGTACTTC. Using reference TRBV9 and TRBJ2-7 for the parts outside the CDR3, the full variable domain is DSGVTQTPKHLITATGQRVTLRCSPRSGDLSVYWYQQSLDQGLQFLIQYYNGEERAKGNILERFSAQQFPDLHSELNLSSLELGDSALYFCASSVSSGTREQYFGPGTRLTVT.

In its sample, this clonotype was seen a few times. The chain combines TRBV5-1 with TRBJ2-2, with D tentatively TRBD2 (6 bases). The V end lost 4 bases, the J end lost 6 bases, and 16 bases lay between the germline ends. CDR3 length: 15 residues. Germline CDR1 is SGHRS and CDR2 is YFSETQ. The CDR3 DNA reads as TGCGCCAGCAGCGGACTAACCAGCGACGCCGGGGAGCTGTTTTTT. Protein sequence: CASSGLTSDAGELFF.

This clonotype was counted between two and nine times. The chain couples TRBV27 to TRBJ2-2, with D maybe TRBD1 (6 bases). Germline V gene data show CDR1 as MNHEY and CDR2 as SMNVEV (reference sequence). The V end lost 5 bases, the J end lost 5 bases, and 9 bases lay between the germline ends. The CDR3 runs to 13 residues. The CDR3 DNA sequence: TGTGCCAGCAGTCGCACAGGGACCGGGGAGCTGTTTTTT. Translated: CASSRTGTGELFF.

This clonotype was counted many times. The V gene is TRBV7-9, the J gene TRBJ2-6, with unresolved D. Trimming left V 5 bases short and J 0 bases short, with 8 bases between. The germline gives CDR1 SEHNR, CDR2 FQNEAQ (reference sequence). This CDR3 is built from 15 residues. CDR3: CASSLQSSGANVLTF. CDR3 coding DNA: TGTGCCAGCAGCCTTCAGTCCTCTGGGGCCAACGTCCTGACTTTC.

This clonotype was recorded many times. The V and J genes are TRBV9 and TRBJ2-2, with 9 bases identical to TRBD2. Germline V CDR1 and CDR2: SGDLS, YYNGEE. CDR3 size: 17 residues. V was clipped by 1 base and J by 6 bases; unmatched bases: 10. The CDR3 loop reads CASSVLAGRVSSGELFF. The CDR3 region has the DNA TGTGCCAGCAGCGTACTAGCGGGAAGGGTGTCGTCCGGGGAGCTGTTTTTT.

The gene calls are TRBV3-1 and TRBJ2-5, with 9 bases aligning to TRBD2. The CDR3 sequence is 15 residues long. With V trimmed by 4 bases and J by 5 bases, 8 bases remained unmatched. Germline CDR1 LGHDT, CDR2 YNNKEL (reference sequence). CDR3 protein: CASSPQAGGAETQYF. The CDR3 DNA follows: TGTGCCAGCAGCCCTCAAGCGGGAGGAGCGGAGACCCAGTACTTC.

This chain joins TRBV25-1 and TRBJ2-5, with TRBD2 matching 12 bases. The V gene's germline CDR1 is MGHDK and CDR2 SYGVNS. The CDR3 length is 13 residues. V dropped 5 bases and J dropped 8; count of bases not matched to a gene: 3. As DNA, the CDR3 is TGTGCCAGCAGTTCTAGCGGGGGGGTCACCCAGTACTTC. This sequence encodes CASSSSGGVTQYF.

This clonotype was counted many times. The chain couples TRBV9 to TRBJ2-2, with 8 bases aligning to TRBD1. The CDR3 totals 14 residues. The germline V gene has CDR1 SGDLS and CDR2 YYNGEE. Trimming cost V 4 bases and J 5 bases; bases outside gene matches: 4. As DNA, the CDR3 is TGTGCCAGCAGCTCAGGGGGCGCTACCGGGGAGCTGTTTTTT. Protein product: CASSSGGATGELFF.

This clonotype was observed at least ten times. The chain joins TRBV19 to TRBJ2-7, with TRBD1 matching over 9 bases. J lost 4 bases, V lost 6 bases, and 7 bases had no gene match. Germline-derived CDR1 and CDR2 are LNHDA and SQIVND (reference sequence). This CDR3 has 14 amino acids. In DNA, the CDR3 is TGTGCCAGTAGACGACAGGGGGACAGTTACGAGCAGTACTTC. Residues: CASRRQGDSYEQYF.

This clonotype was seen repeatedly, ten times or more. The chain has TRBV7-2 and TRBJ2-7, with TRBD1 matching 8 bases. This CDR3 contains 14 residues. The germline CDR1 and CDR2 sequences are SGHTA and FQGNSA. The V and J ends lost 5 bases and 5 bases, in that order; junction bases with no gene match: 8. The CDR3 bases are TGTGCCAGCAGCCCAAGGACAGGGCTGGACGAGCAGTACTTC. Translation gives CASSPRTGLDEQYF. Combining the CDR3 with reference TRBV7-2 and TRBJ2-7 gives the whole variable domain GAGVSQSPSNKVTEKGKDVELRCDPISGHTALYWYRQSLGQGLEFLIYFQGNSAPDKSGLPSDRFSAERTGGSVSTLTIQRTQQEDSAVYLCASSPRTGLDEQYFGPGTRLTVT.

The gene calls are TRBV7-2 and TRBJ2-7; tentatively, D is TRBD1 (5 bases). With 8 bases removed from V and 7 bases from J, the gap between germline ends came to 9 bases. The length of the CDR3 is 10 residues. Germline values: CDR1 SGHTA, CDR2 FQGNSA. CDR3 in DNA: TGTGCCAGCGGGGCCTGGGAGCAGTACTTC. It encodes CASGAWEQYF.

There are many counts of this clonotype. Here the CDR3 reads CAISASGVTDTQYF. The CDR3 DNA is TGTGCCATCAGTGCTAGCGGGGTAACAGATACGCAGTATTTT. The chain recombines TRBV10-3 with TRBJ2-3; 9 bases align to TRBD2. This CDR3 has 14 amino acids. Looked up from germline, CDR1 is ENHRY and CDR2 is SYGVKD. Germline trimming cut 4 bases from V and 3 bases from J; bases unmatched to any gene: 2.

This clonotype was counted ten times or more. The chain links TRBV6-7 to TRBJ2-3; 9 bases line up with TRBD2. Being an ORF, TRBV6-7 has a function that is uncertain. Trimming cost V 1 base and J 4 bases; bases outside gene matches: 12. The CDR3 sequence is 18 residues long. CDR3 sequence reads: CASSYWGLAPPRADTQYF. In DNA, the CDR3 is TGTGCCAGCAGTTACTGGGGACTAGCTCCACCTAGGGCAGATACGCAGTATTTT.

This clonotype was seen repeatedly, ten times or more. The chain recombines TRBV7-9 with TRBJ1-2; D remains unclear. Germline V lookup: CDR1 SEHNR, CDR2 FQNEAQ (reference sequence). The CDR3 loop spans 13 amino acids. With 5 bases removed from V and 8 bases from J, the gap between germline ends came to 15 bases. The CDR3, as DNA: TGTGCCAGCAGCAGTCAGTTGCGGGAAGGCTACACCTTC. Protein: CASSSQLREGYTF.

The rearrangement links TRBV14 to TRBJ1-4, with no clear D. The CDR3 covers 14 residues. V was clipped by 0 bases and J by 10 bases, with 12 bases between them. Looked up from germline, CDR1 is SGHDN and CDR2 is FVKESK. This chain's CDR3 is CASSQDIGVGKLFF. CDR3 in DNA: TGTGCCAGCAGCCAAGACATCGGCGTGGGAAAACTGTTTTTT.

This clonotype was counted many times. The chain joins TRBV20-1 to TRBJ2-7, with TRBD1 as a possible D gene (6 bases). Trimming left V 3 bases short and J 3 bases short, with 15 bases between. The germline V gene has CDR1 DFQATT and CDR2 SNEGSKA (reference sequence). This CDR3 region has 14 residues. The CDR3 sequence is CSASGQLLVYEQYF. CDR3 sequence (DNA): TGCAGTGCTAGCGGACAGCTCCTAGTCTACGAGCAGTACTTC.

There are many counts of this clonotype. The V call is TRBV21-1, the J call TRBJ2-1; TRBD2 is taken as the D call from the table, unchecked against the DNA. TRBV21-1 is listed as a pseudogene. CDR3 length equals 19 residues. The CDR3 nucleotides read TGTGCCAGCAGCAAAGAGCCCCCGGGGACTAGCGGGAGACTGAATGAGCAGTTCTTC. This translates into CASSKEPPGTSGRLNEQFF.

This clonotype was detected ten times or more. The genes are TRBV4-3 and TRBJ2-2; maybe TRBD1 (6 bases). The CDR3 is made up of 15 amino acids. V lost 3 bases to trimming and J lost 8 bases, with 16 bases between them. Germline V gene data show CDR1 as LGHNA and CDR2 as YSLEER. The CDR3 is CASSHREGGVGELFF. In nucleotides, the CDR3 is TGCGCCAGCAGCCATAGAGAAGGGGGAGTTGGGGAGCTGTTTTTT.

The table lists this clonotype with many counts. The gene calls are TRBV5-1 and TRBJ1-1; D might be TRBD1 (5 bases). The V gene lost 5 bases and the J gene lost 11 bases, with 16 bases spanning the gap. Germline V gene sequence: CDR1 SGHRS, CDR2 YFSETQ. This CDR3 region has 12 residues. CDR3 loop: CASSLGMGEAFF. The CDR3 DNA follows: TGCGCCAGCAGTCTTGGAATGGGGGAGGCTTTCTTT.

This clonotype has a count of ten or more. The chain employs TRBV29-1 and TRBJ2-3; D unclear. The germline V and J ends were trimmed by 4 bases and 5 bases, with 4 bases remaining between them. This CDR3 comprises 10 residues. Germline CDR1 is SQVTM and CDR2 is ANQGSEA. The CDR3 loop reads CSVGEDTQYF. In DNA, the CDR3 is TGCAGCGTTGGGGAAGATACGCAGTATTTT.

This clonotype was detected many times. The chain links TRBV20-1 to TRBJ2-3, with TRBD2 matching 7 bases. V lost 3 bases, J lost 6 bases, and 9 bases stayed unmatched. The CDR3 sequence is 14 residues long. The germline CDR1 and CDR2 sequences are DFQATT and SNEGSKA (reference sequence). CDR3 protein: CSASERGEGDTQYF. The DNA for the CDR3 is TGCAGTGCTAGCGAACGGGGGGAAGGGGATACGCAGTATTTT.

This clonotype was seen at least ten times. The chain couples TRBV11-1 to TRBJ2-7, with 8 nucleotides matching TRBD2. The V and J ends lost 2 bases and 6 bases, in that order; junction bases with no gene match: 9. Per germline, CDR1 SGHAT and CDR2 FQDESV (reference sequence). The length of the CDR3 is 15 residues. For the CDR3, the DNA is TGTGCCAGCAGCTTATTTTCGGGAGGGGTCGTCGAGCAGTACTTC. It encodes CASSLFSGGVVEQYF.

This clonotype has just a few counts. CDR3 protein: CASSDVSWRSFF. CDR3 nucleotide sequence: TGTGCCAGCAGTGACGTTAGTTGGAGGTCGTTCTTC. J is TRBJ2-1 and V is TRBV28; maybe TRBD2 (5 bases). Per the germline V gene, CDR1 is MDHEN and CDR2 is SYDVKM. This CDR3 has 12 residues. V dropped 5 bases and J dropped 15 bases, with 17 bases sitting between them.

The V and J genes are TRBV5-5 and TRBJ2-1; D not certain. Trimming stripped 0 bases from V and 5 bases from J, with 9 bases between. This CDR3 has 14 amino acids. Germline V gene sequence: CDR1 SGHKS, CDR2 YYEKEE (reference sequence). The CDR3 spells CASSLAGSDNEQFF. The CDR3 DNA follows: TGTGCCAGCAGCTTGGCTGGGTCAGACAATGAGCAGTTCTTC.